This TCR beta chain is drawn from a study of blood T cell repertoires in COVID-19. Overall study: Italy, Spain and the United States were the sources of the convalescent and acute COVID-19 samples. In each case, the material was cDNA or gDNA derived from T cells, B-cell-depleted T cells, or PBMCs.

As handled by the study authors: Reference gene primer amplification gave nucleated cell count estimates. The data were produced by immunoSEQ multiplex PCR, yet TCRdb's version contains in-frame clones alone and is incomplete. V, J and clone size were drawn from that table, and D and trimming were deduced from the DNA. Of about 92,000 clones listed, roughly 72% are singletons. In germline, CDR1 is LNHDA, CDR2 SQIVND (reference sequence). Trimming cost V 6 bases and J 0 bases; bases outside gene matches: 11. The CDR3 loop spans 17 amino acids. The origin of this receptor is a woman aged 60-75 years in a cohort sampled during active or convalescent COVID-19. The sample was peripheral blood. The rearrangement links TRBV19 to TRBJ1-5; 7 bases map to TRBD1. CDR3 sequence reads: CASSHRDRVFSNQPQHF. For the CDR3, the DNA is TGTGCCAGTAGCCACCGGGACAGAGTTTTTAGCAATCAGCCCCAGCATTTT.